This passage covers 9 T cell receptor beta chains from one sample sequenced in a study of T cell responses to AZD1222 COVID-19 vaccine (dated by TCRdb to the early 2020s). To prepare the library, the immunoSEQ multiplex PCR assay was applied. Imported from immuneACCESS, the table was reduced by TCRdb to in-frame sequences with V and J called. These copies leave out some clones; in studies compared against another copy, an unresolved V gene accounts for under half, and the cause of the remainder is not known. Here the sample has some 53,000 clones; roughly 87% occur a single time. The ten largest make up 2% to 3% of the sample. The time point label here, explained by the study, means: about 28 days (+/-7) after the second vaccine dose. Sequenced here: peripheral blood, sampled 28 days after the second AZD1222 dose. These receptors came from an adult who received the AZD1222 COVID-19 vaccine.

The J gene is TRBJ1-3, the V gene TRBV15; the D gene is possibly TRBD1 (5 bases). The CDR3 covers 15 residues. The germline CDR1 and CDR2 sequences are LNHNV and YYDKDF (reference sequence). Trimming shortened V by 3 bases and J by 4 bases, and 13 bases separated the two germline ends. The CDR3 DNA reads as TGTGCCACCAGCAGGGAAATGGGGCAGGGAAACACCATATATTTT. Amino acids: CATSREMGQGNTIYF.

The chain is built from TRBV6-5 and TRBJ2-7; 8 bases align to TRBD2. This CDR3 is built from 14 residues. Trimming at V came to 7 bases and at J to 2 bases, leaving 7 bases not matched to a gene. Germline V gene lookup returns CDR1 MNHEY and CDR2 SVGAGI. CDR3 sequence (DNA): TGTGCCAGCAAACGGCCGGGACTAGCCTACGAGCAGTACTTC. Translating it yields CASKRPGLAYEQYF.

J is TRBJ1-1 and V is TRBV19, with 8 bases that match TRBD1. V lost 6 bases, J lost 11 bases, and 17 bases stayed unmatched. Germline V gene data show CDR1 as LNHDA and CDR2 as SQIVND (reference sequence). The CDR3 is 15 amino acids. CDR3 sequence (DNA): TGTGCCAGTAGCATCACACGGACGACTACAGGGGGGGCTTTCTTT. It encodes CASSITRTTTGGAFF. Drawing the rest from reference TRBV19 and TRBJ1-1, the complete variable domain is DGGITQSPKYLFRKEGQNVTLSCEQNLNHDAMYWYRQDPGQGLRLIYYSQIVNDFQKGDIAEGYSVSREKKESFPLTVTSAQKNPTAFYLCASSITRTTTGGAFFGQGTRLTVV.

CDR3 coding DNA: TGTGCCAGCGGTAACGTGAGAGAGCAGTTCTTC. Protein sequence: CASGNVREQFF. The gene calls are TRBV2 and TRBJ2-1; D uncertain. CDR3 length: 11 residues. V lost 8 bases to trimming and J lost 10 bases, with 12 bases between them. CDR1 is SNHLY and CDR2 is FYNNEI in the germline V gene.

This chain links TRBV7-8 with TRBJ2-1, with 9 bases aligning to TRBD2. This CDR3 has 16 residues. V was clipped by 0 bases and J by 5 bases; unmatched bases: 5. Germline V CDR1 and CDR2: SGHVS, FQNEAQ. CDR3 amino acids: CASSLAAGGGHNEQFF. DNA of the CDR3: TGTGCCAGCAGCTTAGCCGCGGGAGGGGGCCACAATGAGCAGTTCTTC.

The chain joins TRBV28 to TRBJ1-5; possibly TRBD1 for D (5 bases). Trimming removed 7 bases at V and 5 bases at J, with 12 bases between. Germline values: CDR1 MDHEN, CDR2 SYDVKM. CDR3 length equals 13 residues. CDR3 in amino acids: CASTTGGYQPQHF. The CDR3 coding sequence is TGTGCCAGCACCACTGGGGGGTATCAGCCCCAGCATTTT. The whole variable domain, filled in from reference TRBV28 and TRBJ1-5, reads DVKVTQSSRYLVKRTGEKVFLECVQDMDHENMFWYRQDPGLGLRLIYFSYDVKMKEKGDIPEGYSVSREKKERFSLILESASTNQTSMYLCASTTGGYQPQHFGDGTRLSIL.

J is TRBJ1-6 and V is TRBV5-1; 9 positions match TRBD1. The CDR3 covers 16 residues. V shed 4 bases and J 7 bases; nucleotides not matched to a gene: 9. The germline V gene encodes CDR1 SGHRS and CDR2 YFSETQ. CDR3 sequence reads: CASSRGQGMTNSPLHF. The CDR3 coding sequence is TGCGCCAGCAGCAGAGGACAGGGGATGACAAATTCACCCCTCCACTTT.

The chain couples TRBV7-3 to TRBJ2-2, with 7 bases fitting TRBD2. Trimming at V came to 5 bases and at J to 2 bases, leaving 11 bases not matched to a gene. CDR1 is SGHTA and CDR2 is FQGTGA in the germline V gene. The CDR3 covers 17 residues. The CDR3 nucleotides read TGTGCCAGCAGCCAGTTGGGAGGGCCCACTAACACCGGGGAGCTGTTTTTT. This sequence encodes CASSQLGGPTNTGELFF.

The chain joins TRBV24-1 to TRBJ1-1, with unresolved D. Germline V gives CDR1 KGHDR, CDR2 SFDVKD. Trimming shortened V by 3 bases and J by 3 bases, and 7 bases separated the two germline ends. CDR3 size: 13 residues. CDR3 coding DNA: TGTGCCACCAGTGATCTTCCCTACACTGAAGCTTTCTTT. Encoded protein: CATSDLPYTEAFF.